This T cell receptor (beta chain) is drawn from a study of shared clonotypes between healthy human individuals. Broader study findings: Since donors were few, the genetic and exposure-history diversity represented was limited. Only blood samples were collected, and tissue repertoires likely differ.

Of note for this clone: What it binds is not known.

V shed 10 bases and J shed 6 bases, with 20 bases lying between them. The germline CDR1 and CDR2 sequences are WSHSY and SAAADI. CDR3 length: 14 amino acids. The donors were all Caucasian adults (living in Nashville, Tennessee). The authors ran unsorted PBMC replicate PCRs on approximately 300 ng DNA, 25,000 to 35,000 T cell genomes. Method: immunoSEQ multiplex PCR; TCRdb's copy keeps in-frame clones and lacks some. The sample records hundreds of thousands of clones, over 60% being singletons. V and J are TRBV10-2 and TRBJ2-3; D remains ambiguous. Sequencing was performed on PBMCs. This TCR was sampled from a woman aged 40-49 years in good health. Some clones in this sample may be carry-over from other donors' samples. The CDR3, as DNA: TGCGCCACGAAGCTACCGGACCCATGGGATACGCAGTATTTT. Protein product: CATKLPDPWDTQYF.